The sequence of this T cell receptor beta chain was determined in a study of cytomegalovirus exposure and HLA in healthy donors (dated by TCRdb to about 2017). Concerning the study at large: In an earlier analysis of under 750 of the donors, around 290 Gb of sequence data and roughly 100 million unique TCR beta sequences from approximately 180 million T cells were reported. Besides the first cohort of more than 650 subjects, a separate validation cohort made up of 95 to 150 different subjects was used. Every discovery cohort repertoire had been produced on one sequencing platform. Typing coverage differed by locus: A, B, C, DRB1 and DQB1 were typed in about 620-640 donors, DQA1 in approximately 520, DPA1 in approximately 600, and DPB1 in 472. Using immunosequencing, the study profiled T cell repertoires from 640 or so subjects and related those repertoires to cytomegalovirus serostatus. Roughly 5 DR-DQ haplotypes were handled as single units for association and clustering, since linkage in the cohort was strong. The study combined high-throughput TCR immunosequencing, statistical association of individual TCRs with disease status, and machine learning to predict cytomegalovirus infection status. Among the roughly 380 genotyped donors, about 83% belonged to the genetic ancestry cluster associated with self-reported Caucasian donors. A later genetic analysis took genome-wide SNP genotypes for 398 of the 666 donors and used that subset as a discovery cohort. To decide whether each TCR beta V gene segment behaved as functional or pseudogenic, an earlier analysis of some 600 of the donors relied on high-throughput TCR beta sequencing. The later analysis used no new phenotypic data to find candidate immune exposures, relying instead on TCR beta sequences and their occurrence across donors. A later analysis re-analyzed previously published TCR beta repertoires from roughly 690 donors and added high-resolution HLA genotyping to study TCR occurrence patterns. Among some 400 genotyped donors of the cohort, an average of roughly 230,000 unique TCR beta nucleotide sequences was sequenced per donor, of which approximately 19% were non-productive. The study aimed to test whether signatures of past pathogen exposure could be identified by cataloging public T cell receptors. An early release covering roughly 600 HLA-typed donors comprised 250 to 350 gigabases of sequencing data and around 85 million unique TCR sequences. Class I and class II HLA loci were covered by the typing at four-digit resolution. Donor age, sex, ethnicity and CMV serostatus were compiled alongside the repertoire data. What the study reported, not specific to this receptor: Compared with equally common non-associated chains, HLA-associated TCR beta chains in a later analysis were more clonally expanded and had lower generation probabilities. A total of about 150 TCR beta chains were listed by the study as associated with cytomegalovirus. Most TCR sequences were seen in very few donors, while some public TCRs were found in many individuals. A further reported finding was that TCR beta sequences accurately predicted the HLA-A and HLA-B alleles for most subjects in the first cohort. A cluster of highly shared sequence variants was judged likely to represent a technical artifact of the sequencing pipeline. A later analysis reported that several top co-occurrence clusters appeared linked to parvovirus B19, influenza, CMV and Epstein-Barr virus. According to the authors, the approach could potentially be generalized to other disease states and immunological phenotypes. A later genetic analysis associated a missense DCLRE1C variant with V-gene and J-gene trimming of TCR beta chains, and an independent cohort replicated the association. When HLA alleles, especially DR and DQ, strongly co-occurred, TCR associations were difficult to assign to individual alleles. Compared with the approximately 720-donor mean, donors in an Asian-associated ancestry cluster had fewer N-insertions in productive TCRs, according to a later genetic analysis. Some IMGT-functional V segments, including TRBV6-2 and TRBV6-3, could not be told apart with the 87-base-pair reads, so those segments were excluded. Correlated functional status among segregating V segments might be attributable to linkage disequilibrium, but an unknown experimental factor could not be ruled out. The classifier was reported to diagnose cytomegalovirus status with high specificity and sensitivity in both the original and validation cohorts. In an earlier analysis of some 500 of the donors, most TCR beta V segments were observed in productive rearrangements about 87% or about 30% of the time, broadly matching IMGT annotations. Most CMV-associated TCR beta chains appeared to be HLA-restricted in a later analysis, and the HLA associations seemed to be driven largely by CMV exposure. About 17 rarely observed V segments, including chromosome 9 orphons, were excluded from the earlier analysis of several hundred of the donors because counts were too low. A later analysis found that TCR association rates varied across HLA loci, with DRB1 alleles showing the most associated TCRs and HLA-C alleles the fewest. At a false discovery rate of 0.05, a later analysis linked fewer than 20,000 TCR beta sequences to specific HLA alleles. In this cohort, only TCR beta chains were sequenced, and detectable features were limited by the absence of alpha or paired-chain data. Presence/absence analyses assumed roughly uniform sequencing depth across donors, an assumption that may not hold. HLA typing was unavailable for some donors at each locus, so association tests used only the typed subset. The only immune exposure information available for the cohort was CMV serostatus. In vitro tests confirmed that a few of the cytomegalovirus-associated TCR beta chains recognize cytomegalovirus antigens.

The library was generated by the immunoSEQ multiplex PCR assay. The multiplex PCR relied on a mix of 60 forward primers for TCR Vbeta segments and 13 reverse primers for TCR Jbeta segments. A multiplex PCR assay on genomic DNA amplified the CDR3 region of rearranged TCR beta genes. The amplified TCR beta libraries were sequenced on the Illumina HiSeq System as 87-base-pair reads. Processing in the source paper ran as follows. A later analysis counted about 80 million unique TCR beta chains across the 550 to 700 repertoires, and roughly 11 million of these chains were shared by at least two donors. Raw reads were error-corrected and collapsed into unique sequences by a nearest-neighbor algorithm in which closely related sequences were merged to remove PCR and sequencing errors. V, D and J gene segments were assigned by aligning CDR3 sequences to IMGT reference sequences. For a sequence to be retained, a match of at least six nucleotides was required to both a V gene segment and a J gene segment. Rearrangements were called productive when the CDR3 lacked stop codons and stayed in frame with V and J; all others were non-productive. CDR3 was defined by IMGT convention, running from the second conserved V-encoded cysteine to the conserved J-encoded phenylalanine. The earlier analysis of some 600 of the donors excluded sequences that lacked an unambiguous match to a single V gene segment. An earlier analysis of a few hundred of the donors classified V segments as functional when productive rearrangements were above 56.7% and as segregating when the standard deviation between donors was above 5%. A statistical classification framework was built to diagnose cytomegalovirus status from the catalog of TCR beta chain sequences. A later analysis assigned V and J genes by comparing TCR nucleotide sequences with IMGT/GENE-DB human TR gene sequences. The TCRdist pipeline was used in a later analysis to assign CDR3 sequences and most-parsimonious VDJ recombination scenarios. In a later analysis, each TCR beta chain was defined by its CDR3 amino acid sequence together with its V-gene family, and reads without a unique V-gene family were excluded. As a way to deal with suspected cross-contamination and a sequencing artifact, a later analysis dropped 450 to 600 nucleotide sequences that were highly shared and had low generation probability. A later analysis calculated a clonal expansion index for each public chain from normalized within-repertoire ranks of inferred template counts. Generation probabilities in a later analysis came from a VDJ recombination model fitted to out-of-frame rearrangements, and those results were checked against IGoR. Hypergeometric tests were used in a later analysis to score TCR-TCR, TCR-HLA and TCR-CMV co-occurrence, with a repertoire-size bias correction applied to the TCR pairs. A later analysis estimated false discovery rates by permuting HLA or CMV assignments 20 times. In a later analysis, co-occurring TCRs were grouped with DBSCAN, and TCRdist sequence similarity was added when clustering was performed within HLA-allele-positive subsets. Repertoires with fewer than 30,000 or more than 120,000 public chains were left out of co-occurrence clustering, as were several repertoires with anomalous nucleotide sharing. The table comes from immuneACCESS by way of TCRdb, which keeps in-frame sequences with V and J called. Part of the clones is missing from these tables; in studies checked, under half for an unresolved V gene and the rest for unknown reasons. V, J and clone size were drawn from that table, and D and trimming were deduced from the DNA. Recorded for this sample are some 150,000 clones; around 75% of them occurred a single time. The top ten hold around 2% of the sample.

The cohort was made up of roughly 670 healthy bone marrow donors. At the time of sampling, all cohort members were nominally healthy, though unrecorded immune exposures were likely present. The donor was CMV seronegative and was included in the group of hundreds of seronegative cohort members. A peripheral blood sample was provided by each donor, and peripheral blood mononuclear cells were used for TCR beta sequencing. The Qiagen DNeasy Blood Extraction Kit was used to extract genomic DNA from the blood cell samples. In its sample, this clone was seen a few times. No cognate antigen has been identified for it. No much larger clone is present one base from it, and per-base qualities are unavailable. Trimming takes 5 bases off V and 6 bases off J; junction bases not matched to a gene: 5. The germline V gene encodes CDR1 MDHEN and CDR2 SYDVKM. The CDR3 has 14 amino acids, counting the end cysteine and phenylalanine. The kept DNA is CDR3 alone, 42 bases in frame from the first base.

The receptor's source is a middle-aged woman in good health and CMV-seronegative. Source material: PBMCs. The chain is encoded by TRBV28 joined to TRBJ1-4; TRBD1 agrees with 8 junctional bases. The CDR3 protein is CASSKTGDDEKLFF. The base sequence is TGTGCCAGCAGTAAGACAGGGGATGATGAAAAACTGTTTTTT.